Presented here are 7 T cell receptor beta chains from one specimen sequenced in a study of siplizumab effects on memory and regulatory T cells. Method: immunoSEQ multiplex PCR; TCRdb's copy keeps in-frame clones and lacks some. The table has 70,000 to 95,000 clones, roughly 96% seen once. The sequenced material came from naive CD4+ T cells sorted from blood. The receptors derive from a human donor in good health.

CDR3 nucleotide sequence: TGTGCCAGCAGTACCTATAACTATGGCTACACCTTC. Encoded protein: CASSTYNYGYTF. V gene TRBV6-5 combines with J gene TRBJ1-2, with no clear D. The CDR3 covers 12 residues. The germline V gene has CDR1 MNHEY and CDR2 SVGAGI. V was clipped by 5 bases and J by 1 base, with 5 bases between them.

The chain recombines TRBV18 with TRBJ1-1, with D possibly TRBD1 on 5 matching bases. Trimming took off 2 bases at V and 0 bases at J, with 7 bases between the two ends. CDR3 length equals 14 residues. Germline V gene lookup returns CDR1 KGHSH and CDR2 LQKENI. CDR3 coding DNA: TGTGCCAGCTCACCAGGGGCAATGAACACTGAAGCTTTCTTT. This codes for CASSPGAMNTEAFF.

This clone was counted between two and nine times. V usage is TRBV10-3 and J usage is TRBJ1-1, with D possibly being TRBD1 (5 bases). The CDR3 loop spans 16 amino acids. Germline assignment: CDR1 ENHRY and CDR2 SYGVKD. V was shortened by 0 bases and J by 5 bases, with 16 bases between the two germline ends. CDR3 in amino acids: CAISESSLGVGTEAFF. The DNA of the CDR3 is TGTGCCATCAGTGAGTCGAGTCTGGGGGTAGGGACTGAAGCTTTCTTT.

This rearrangement joins TRBV30 to TRBJ1-2, with TRBD1 matching over 8 bases. This CDR3 region has 14 residues. Germline V gives CDR1 GTSNPN, CDR2 SVGIG (reference sequence). V shed 3 bases and J 4 bases; nucleotides not matched to a gene: 7. The DNA of the CDR3 is TGTGCCTGGAGCCGACAGGGGATTGTCTATGGCTACACCTTC. This translates into CAWSRQGIVYGYTF. Looking up the rest from reference TRBV30 and TRBJ1-2 gives the full variable domain: SQTIHQWPATLVQPVGSPLSLECTVEGTSNPNLYWYRQAAGRGLQLLFYSVGIGQISSEVPQNLSASRPQDRQFILSSKKLLLSDSGFYLCAWSRQGIVYGYTFGSGTRLTVV.

The chain employs TRBV7-9 and TRBJ2-2; D is undetermined. The CDR3 loop spans 13 amino acids. V lost 7 bases to trimming and J lost 5 bases, with 11 bases between them. Germline values: CDR1 SEHNR, CDR2 FQNEAQ (reference sequence). CDR3 in DNA: TGTGCCAGCACCCCGACTGGGACCGGGGAGCTGTTTTTT. Amino acids: CASTPTGTGELFF.

The rearrangement joins TRBV18 to TRBJ1-6; a weak D match, TRBD1 (5 bases). V was cut by 3 bases and J by 8 bases, with 11 bases left in between. Per germline, CDR1 KGHSH and CDR2 LQKENI. This CDR3 has 14 residues. CDR3 region: CASSPGGLYSPLHF. As DNA, the CDR3 is TGTGCCAGCTCACCCGGGGGACTATATTCACCCCTCCACTTT.

The chain uses TRBV10-3 and TRBJ1-3, with D tentatively TRBD1 (5 bases). Trimming left V 10 bases short and J 4 bases short, with 11 bases between. From germline, CDR1 is ENHRY and CDR2 SYGVKD. The CDR3 runs 12 residues. The chain's CDR3 is CATRATGNTIYF. CDR3 in DNA: TGTGCCACCAGGGCTACCGGAAACACCATATATTTT.